This T cell receptor (beta chain) was identified during a study of blood T cell repertoires in COVID-19. Turning to the study itself: Samples representing acute and convalescent COVID-19 were sourced from the United States, Italy and Spain. PBMCs, B-cell-depleted T cells, or T cells provided the cDNA or gDNA that made up the material.

The CDR3 length is 16 residues. V gave up 8 bases and J gave up 7 bases; unmatched junction bases: 12. The germline V gene has CDR1 SGDLS and CDR2 YYNGEE. How the authors handled the data: Using reference gene primer amplification, nucleated cell counts were estimated. TCRdb's copy holds only in-frame clones and misses some; the assay was immunoSEQ multiplex PCR. V and J calls and clone size follow that table, whereas D and trimming were derived from the DNA. The sample includes approximately 61,000 clones, 83% seen only once; the top ten take roughly a tenth. The TCR originated in a man aged 50 to 59 with COVID-19, enrolled during active disease. The material sequenced was peripheral blood. The rearrangement links TRBV9 to TRBJ1-6, with 10 bases lining up with TRBD1. The CDR3 DNA reads TGTGCCAGTTCCGGGACAGGGGAAGTGGGGAATTCACCCCTCCACTTT. Translating gives CASSGTGEVGNSPLHF.